A selection of T cell receptor beta chains follows, all from one sample in a study of blood T cell repertoires in COVID-19. Clones were sequenced by immunoSEQ multiplex PCR, and TCRdb holds only the in-frame ones, with some missing. This table holds tens of thousands of clones, about 90% found once. The sample comprised peripheral blood. These TCRs come from a man over 45 with active COVID-19. Both conserved end residues are part of each CDR3. Each record gives: V gene, J gene, D gene, clone size, CDR3 length, CDR3 DNA, CDR3 protein. D genes are given only for firm matches. A clone size is listed for some rows: how often the clone was seen (once, few, many), or a class if it is expanded.

TRBV28	TRBJ2-1	TRBD2	-	15	TGTGCCAGCAGTCAAAGCGGGAGCTCCTACAATGAGCAGTTCTTC	CASSQSGSSYNEQFF
TRBV11-2	TRBJ2-7	-	-	12	TGTGCCAGCAGTGAAACAGGCTACGAGCAGTACTTC	CASSETGYEQYF
TRBV30	TRBJ1-5	-	-	13	TGTGCCTGGAGTGTAAGCAGGGCTCAGCCCCAGCATTTT	CAWSVSRAQPQHF
TRBV10-3	TRBJ1-5	TRBD1	few	15	TGTGCCATCAGTCCCGGGACAGGGAATGAACAGCCCCAGCATTTT	CAISPGTGNEQPQHF
TRBV19	TRBJ2-1	TRBD2	-	16	TGTGCCAGTAGCCCGGTCCCGGGAGGCTTGGAAGGTGAGCAGTTCTTC	CASSPVPGGLEGEQFF
TRBV19	TRBJ2-3	TRBD2	-	15	TGTGCCAGTAGTACTTGGGGGGGGAGCACAGATACGCAGTATTTT	CASSTWGGSTDTQYF
TRBV19	TRBJ1-4	-	-	15	TGTGCCAGTAGTCTTACAGGTACAGCTAATGAAAAACTGTTTTTT	CASSLTGTANEKLFF
TRBV20-1	TRBJ2-7	TRBD1	once	13	TGCAGTGCTAGTCGTGACAGGGGGCTCGAGCAGTACTTC	CSASRDRGLEQYF
TRBV7-9	TRBJ1-1	-	-	15	TGTGCCAGCAGCTCCGCCGGACAGTCCGGGGCCGGAGCTTTCTTT	CASSSAGQSGAGAFF
TRBV11-2	TRBJ2-7	TRBD2	-	14	TGTGCCAGCAGGGGCAACGTGGCGGGAGTCGAGCAGTACTTC	CASRGNVAGVEQYF
TRBV5-1	TRBJ1-3	-	few	16	TGCGCCAGCAGCCTCCTCCCACAGGGAGATGGAAACACCATATATTTT	CASSLLPQGDGNTIYF
TRBV28	TRBJ2-3	TRBD2	-	15	TGTGCCAGCAGTCGACTAGCGGCTAGCACAGATACGCAGTATTTT	CASSRLAASTDTQYF
TRBV7-9	TRBJ1-1	-	medium-sized	14	TGTGCCAGCAGCACGAGCGCTCCCGAGGCTGAAGCTTTCTTT	CASSTSAPEAEAFF
TRBV12-3/TRBV12-4	TRBJ2-5	-	-	13	TGTGCCAGCAGTAAAGGGGCCGTGGAGACCCAGTACTTC	CASSKGAVETQYF
TRBV5-8	TRBJ2-4	TRBD1	-	17	TGTGCCAGCAGCTTGGAGGACAGGTTGCTAGCCAAAAACATTCAGTACTTC	CASSLEDRLLAKNIQYF
TRBV19	TRBJ1-2	TRBD1	-	15	TGTGCCAGCCGAGAATATGGACAGGGCCTCTATGGCTACACCTTC	CASREYGQGLYGYTF
TRBV28	TRBJ2-3	-	-	14	TGTGCCAGCAGTTTGCCCGAGGAAAGAAATACGCAGTATTTT	CASSLPEERNTQYF
TRBV5-1	TRBJ2-7	TRBD2	-	15	TGCGCCAGCAGGGGGGGCCCTAGCGGGGCTTACGAGCAGTACTTC	CASRGGPSGAYEQYF
TRBV7-8	TRBJ2-1	TRBD1	-	15	TGTGCCAGCAGCTTAGGGGACAGGGTATACAATGAGCAGTTCTTC	CASSLGDRVYNEQFF
TRBV7-9	TRBJ2-3	-	-	15	TGTGCCAGCAGCTTAGTGGCGGGATTTACAGATACGCAGTATTTT	CASSLVAGFTDTQYF
TRBV9	TRBJ2-1	-	-	14	TGTGCCAGCAGCGTAGGGACTCTTGACAATGAGCAGTTCTTC	CASSVGTLDNEQFF
TRBV12-3/TRBV12-4	TRBJ1-6	-	-	13	TGTGCCAGCAGTTTATCGGAGGAATCACCCCTCCACTTT	CASSLSEESPLHF
TRBV7-9	TRBJ2-1	-	once	15	TGTGCCAGCAGCTTATCTACTCCTCTGGTGAATGAGCAGTTCTTC	CASSLSTPLVNEQFF
TRBV27	TRBJ2-2	TRBD2	-	16	TGTGCCAGCAGTTTTTTAGCGGGAGGTTTGGCCGGGGAGCTGTTTTTT	CASSFLAGGLAGELFF
TRBV19	TRBJ1-5	-	-	14	TGTGCCAGTAGTATTCAGCCAGGGGCACAGCCCCAGCATTTT	CASSIQPGAQPQHF
TRBV20-1	TRBJ1-4	-	-	14	TGCAGTGCTAGTCCCGGGGCAACTAATGAAAAACTGTTTTTT	CSASPGATNEKLFF
TRBV11-2	TRBJ2-1	TRBD2	-	15	TGTGCCAGCAGCTTAGAGGGCGGGAGAGTCAATGAGCAGTTCTTC	CASSLEGGRVNEQFF